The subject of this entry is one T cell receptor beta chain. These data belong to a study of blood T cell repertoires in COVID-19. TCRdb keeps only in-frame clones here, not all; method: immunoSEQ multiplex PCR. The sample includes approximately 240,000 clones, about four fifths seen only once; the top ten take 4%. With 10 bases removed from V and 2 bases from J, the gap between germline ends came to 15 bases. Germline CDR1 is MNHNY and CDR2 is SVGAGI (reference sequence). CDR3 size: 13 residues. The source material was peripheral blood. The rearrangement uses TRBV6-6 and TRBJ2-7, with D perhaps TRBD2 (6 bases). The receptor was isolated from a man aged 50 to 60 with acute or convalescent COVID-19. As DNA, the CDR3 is TGTGCCACCTTCCGGGACTCGGCCTACGAGCAGTACTTC. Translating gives CATFRDSAYEQYF.